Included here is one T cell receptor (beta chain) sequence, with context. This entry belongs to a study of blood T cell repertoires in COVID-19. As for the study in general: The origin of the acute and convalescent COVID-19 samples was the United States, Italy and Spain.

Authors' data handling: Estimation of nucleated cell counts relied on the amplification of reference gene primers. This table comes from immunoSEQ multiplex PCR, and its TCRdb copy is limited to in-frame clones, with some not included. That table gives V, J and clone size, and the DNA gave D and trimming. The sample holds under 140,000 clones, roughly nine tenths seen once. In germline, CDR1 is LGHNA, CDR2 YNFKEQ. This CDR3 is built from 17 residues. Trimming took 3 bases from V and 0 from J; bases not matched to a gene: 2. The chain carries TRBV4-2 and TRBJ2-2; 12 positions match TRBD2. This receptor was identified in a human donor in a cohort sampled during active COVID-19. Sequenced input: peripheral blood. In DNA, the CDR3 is TGTGCCAGCAGCCAGGCTAGCGGGGGGGCGAACACCGGGGAGCTGTTTTTT. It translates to CASSQASGGANTGELFF.